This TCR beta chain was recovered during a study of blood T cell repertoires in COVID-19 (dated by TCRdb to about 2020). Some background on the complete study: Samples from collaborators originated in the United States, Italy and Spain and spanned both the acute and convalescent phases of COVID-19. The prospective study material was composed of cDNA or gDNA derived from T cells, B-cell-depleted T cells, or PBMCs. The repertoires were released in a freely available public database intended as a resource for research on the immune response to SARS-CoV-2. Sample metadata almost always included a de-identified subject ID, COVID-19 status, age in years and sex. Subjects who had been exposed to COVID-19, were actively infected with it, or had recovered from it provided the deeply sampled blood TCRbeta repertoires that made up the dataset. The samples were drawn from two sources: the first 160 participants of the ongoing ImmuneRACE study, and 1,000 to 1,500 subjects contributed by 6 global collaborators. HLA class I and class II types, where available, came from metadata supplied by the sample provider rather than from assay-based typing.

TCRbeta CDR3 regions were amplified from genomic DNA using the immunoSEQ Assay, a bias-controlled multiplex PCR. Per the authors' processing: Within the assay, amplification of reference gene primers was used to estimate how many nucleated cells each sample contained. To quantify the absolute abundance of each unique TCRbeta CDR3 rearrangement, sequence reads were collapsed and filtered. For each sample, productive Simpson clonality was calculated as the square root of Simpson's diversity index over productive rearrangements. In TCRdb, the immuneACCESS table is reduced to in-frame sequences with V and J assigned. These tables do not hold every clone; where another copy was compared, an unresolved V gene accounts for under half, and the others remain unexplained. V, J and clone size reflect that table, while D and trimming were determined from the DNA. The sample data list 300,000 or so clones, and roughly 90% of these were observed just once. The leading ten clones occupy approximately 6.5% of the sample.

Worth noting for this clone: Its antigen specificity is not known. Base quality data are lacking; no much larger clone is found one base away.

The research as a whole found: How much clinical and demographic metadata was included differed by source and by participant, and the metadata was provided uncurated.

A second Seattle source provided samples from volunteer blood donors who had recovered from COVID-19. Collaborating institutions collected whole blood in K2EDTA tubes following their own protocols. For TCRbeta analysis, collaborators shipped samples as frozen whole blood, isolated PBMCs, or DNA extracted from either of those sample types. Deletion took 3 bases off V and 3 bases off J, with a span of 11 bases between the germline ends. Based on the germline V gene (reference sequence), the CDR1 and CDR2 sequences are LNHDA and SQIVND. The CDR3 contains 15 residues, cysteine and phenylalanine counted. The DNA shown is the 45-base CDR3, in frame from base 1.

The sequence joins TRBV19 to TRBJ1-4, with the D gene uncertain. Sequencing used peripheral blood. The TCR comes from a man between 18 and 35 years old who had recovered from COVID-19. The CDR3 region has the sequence CASSMAERSNEKLFF. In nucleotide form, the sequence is TGTGCCAGTAGTATGGCGGAGCGGTCTAATGAAAAACTGTTTTTT.